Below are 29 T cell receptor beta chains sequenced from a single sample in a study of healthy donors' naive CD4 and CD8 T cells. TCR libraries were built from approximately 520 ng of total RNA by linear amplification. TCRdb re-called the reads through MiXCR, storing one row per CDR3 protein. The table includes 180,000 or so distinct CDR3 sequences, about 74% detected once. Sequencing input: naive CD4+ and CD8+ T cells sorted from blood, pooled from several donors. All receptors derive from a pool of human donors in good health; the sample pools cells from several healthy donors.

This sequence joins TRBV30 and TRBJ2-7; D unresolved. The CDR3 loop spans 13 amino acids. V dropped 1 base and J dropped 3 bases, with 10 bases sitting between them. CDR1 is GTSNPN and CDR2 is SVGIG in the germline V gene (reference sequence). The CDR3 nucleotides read TGTGCCTGGAGTGAGGCCCCCATCTACGAGCAGTACTTC. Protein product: CAWSEAPIYEQYF.

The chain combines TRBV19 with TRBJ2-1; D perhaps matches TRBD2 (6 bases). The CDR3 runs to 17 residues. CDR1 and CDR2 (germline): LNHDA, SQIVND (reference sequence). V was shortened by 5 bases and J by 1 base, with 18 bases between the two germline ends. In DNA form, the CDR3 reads TGTGCCAGTAGTCGTGGGATAAGACTAGTTTCCTACAATGAGCAGTTCTTC. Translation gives CASSRGIRLVSYNEQFF.

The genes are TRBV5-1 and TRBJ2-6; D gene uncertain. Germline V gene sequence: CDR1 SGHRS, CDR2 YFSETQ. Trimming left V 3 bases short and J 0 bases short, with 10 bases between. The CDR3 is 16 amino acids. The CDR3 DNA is TGCGCCAGCAGCTGGACGGACGGCTCTGGGGCCAACGTCCTGACTTTC. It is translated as CASSWTDGSGANVLTF.

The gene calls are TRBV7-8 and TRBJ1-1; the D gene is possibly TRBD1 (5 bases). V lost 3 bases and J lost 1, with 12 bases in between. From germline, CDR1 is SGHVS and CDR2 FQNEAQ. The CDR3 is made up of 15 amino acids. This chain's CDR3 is CASSFYITGNTEAFF. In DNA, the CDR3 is TGTGCCAGCAGCTTCTACATTACAGGGAACACTGAAGCTTTCTTT. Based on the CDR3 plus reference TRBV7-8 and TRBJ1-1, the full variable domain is GAGVSQSPRYKVAKRGQDVALRCDPISGHVSLFWYQQALGQGPEFLTYFQNEAQLDKSGLPSDRFFAERPEGSVSTLKIQRTQQEDSAVYLCASSFYITGNTEAFFGQGTRLTVV.

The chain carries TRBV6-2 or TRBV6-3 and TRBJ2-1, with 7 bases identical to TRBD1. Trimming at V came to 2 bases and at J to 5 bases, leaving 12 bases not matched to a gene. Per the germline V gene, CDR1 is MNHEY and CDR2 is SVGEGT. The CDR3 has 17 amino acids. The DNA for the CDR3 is TGTGCCAGCAGTTACCTAATTAGGGGGCAGATGAACAATGAGCAGTTCTTC. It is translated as CASSYLIRGQMNNEQFF.

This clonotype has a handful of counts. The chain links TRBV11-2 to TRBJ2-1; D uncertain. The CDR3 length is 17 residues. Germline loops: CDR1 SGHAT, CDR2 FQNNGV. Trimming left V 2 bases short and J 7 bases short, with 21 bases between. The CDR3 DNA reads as TGTGCCAGCAGCTTATATCAAGTCCTACTTAAGGGAAATGAGCAGTTCTTC. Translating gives CASSLYQVLLKGNEQFF.

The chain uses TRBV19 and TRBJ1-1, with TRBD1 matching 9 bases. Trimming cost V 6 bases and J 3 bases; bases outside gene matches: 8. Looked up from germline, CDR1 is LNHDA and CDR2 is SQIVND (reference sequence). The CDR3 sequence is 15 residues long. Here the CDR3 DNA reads TGTGCCAGTAGGCTGTCGGGGACAGGGTACACTGAAGCTTTCTTT. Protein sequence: CASRLSGTGYTEAFF.

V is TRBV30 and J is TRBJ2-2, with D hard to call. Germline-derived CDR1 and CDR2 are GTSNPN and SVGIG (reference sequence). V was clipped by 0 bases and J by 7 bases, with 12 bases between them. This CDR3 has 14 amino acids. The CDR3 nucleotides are TGTGCCTGGAGTGTTCTCCGGGTAGACGGGGAGCTGTTTTTT. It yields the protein CAWSVLRVDGELFF.

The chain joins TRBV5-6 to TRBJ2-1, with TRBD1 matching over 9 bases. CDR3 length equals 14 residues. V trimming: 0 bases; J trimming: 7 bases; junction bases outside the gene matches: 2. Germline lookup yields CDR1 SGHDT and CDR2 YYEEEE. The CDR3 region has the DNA TGTGCCAGCAGCTTGGATGGACAGGGGAATGAGCAGTTCTTC. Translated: CASSLDGQGNEQFF.

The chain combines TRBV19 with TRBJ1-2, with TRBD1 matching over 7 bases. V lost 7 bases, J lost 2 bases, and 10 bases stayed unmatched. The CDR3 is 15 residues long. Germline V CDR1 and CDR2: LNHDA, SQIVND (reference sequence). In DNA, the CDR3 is TGTGCCAGTACCCTAGACAGGGAATGGAACTATGGCTACACCTTC. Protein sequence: CASTLDREWNYGYTF. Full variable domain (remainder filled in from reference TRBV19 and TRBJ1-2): DGGITQSPKYLFRKEGQNVTLSCEQNLNHDAMYWYRQDPGQGLRLIYYSQIVNDFQKGDIAEGYSVSREKKESFPLTVTSAQKNPTAFYLCASTLDREWNYGYTFGSGTRLTVV.

The CDR3 is CASSYSVGSNEKLFF. CDR3 DNA: TGTGCCAGCAGTTACTCGGTCGGGTCTAATGAAAAACTGTTTTTT. The chain combines TRBV6-1 with TRBJ1-4; D not resolved. Trimming removed 5 bases at V and 3 bases at J, with 13 bases between. CDR1 is MNHNS, CDR2 SASEGT, per germline. CDR3 size: 15 residues.

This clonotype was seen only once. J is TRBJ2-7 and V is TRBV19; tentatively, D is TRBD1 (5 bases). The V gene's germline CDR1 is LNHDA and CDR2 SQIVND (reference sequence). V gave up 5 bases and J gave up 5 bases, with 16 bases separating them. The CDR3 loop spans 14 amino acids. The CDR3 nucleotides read TGTGCCAGTAGTGCGACAGAGATGGGGAACGAGCAGTACTTC. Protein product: CASSATEMGNEQYF.

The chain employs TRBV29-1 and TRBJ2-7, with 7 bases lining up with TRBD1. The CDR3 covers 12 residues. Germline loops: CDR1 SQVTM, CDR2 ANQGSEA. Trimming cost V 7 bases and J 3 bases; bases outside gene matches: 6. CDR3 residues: CSGVGTDYEQYF. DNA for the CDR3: TGCAGCGGGGTGGGGACAGACTACGAGCAGTACTTC.

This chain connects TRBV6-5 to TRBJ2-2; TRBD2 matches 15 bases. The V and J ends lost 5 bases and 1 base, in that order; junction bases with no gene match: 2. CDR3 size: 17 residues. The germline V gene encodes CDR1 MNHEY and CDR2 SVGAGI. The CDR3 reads CASSPGLAGGNTGELFF. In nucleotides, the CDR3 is TGTGCCAGCAGTCCGGGACTAGCGGGAGGGAACACCGGGGAGCTGTTTTTT.

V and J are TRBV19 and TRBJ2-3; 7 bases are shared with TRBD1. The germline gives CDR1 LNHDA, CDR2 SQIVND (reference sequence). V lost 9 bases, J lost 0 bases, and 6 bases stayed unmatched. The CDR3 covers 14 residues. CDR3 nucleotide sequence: TGTGCCAGCAGGGGGAGACTTAGCACAGATACGCAGTATTTT. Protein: CASRGRLSTDTQYF.

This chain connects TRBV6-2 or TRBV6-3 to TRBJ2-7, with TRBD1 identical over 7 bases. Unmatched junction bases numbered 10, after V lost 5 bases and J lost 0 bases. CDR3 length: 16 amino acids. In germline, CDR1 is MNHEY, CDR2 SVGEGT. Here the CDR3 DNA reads TGTGCCAGCAGTAACAACAGGGGATCTGGCTCCTACGAGCAGTACTTC. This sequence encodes CASSNNRGSGSYEQYF.

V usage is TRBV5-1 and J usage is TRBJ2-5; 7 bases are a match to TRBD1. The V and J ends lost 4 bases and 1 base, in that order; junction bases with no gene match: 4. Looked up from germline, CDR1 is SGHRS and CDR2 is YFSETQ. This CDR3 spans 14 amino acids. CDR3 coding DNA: TGCGCCAGCAGCGTGGGACAGCCCCAAGAGACCCAGTACTTC. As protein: CASSVGQPQETQYF.

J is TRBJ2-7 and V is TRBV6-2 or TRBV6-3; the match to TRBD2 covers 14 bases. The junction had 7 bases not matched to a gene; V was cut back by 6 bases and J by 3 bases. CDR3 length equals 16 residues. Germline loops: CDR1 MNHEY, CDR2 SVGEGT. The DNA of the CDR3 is TGTGCCAGCAGACCGGGGACTAGCGGGAGTGTCTACGAGCAGTACGTC. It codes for CASRPGTSGSVYEQYV.

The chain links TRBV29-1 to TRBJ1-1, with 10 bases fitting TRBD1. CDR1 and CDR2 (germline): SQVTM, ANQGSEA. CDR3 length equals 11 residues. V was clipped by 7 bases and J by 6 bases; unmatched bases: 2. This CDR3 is CSGGQGAEAFF. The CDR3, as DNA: TGCAGCGGTGGACAGGGGGCTGAAGCTTTCTTT.

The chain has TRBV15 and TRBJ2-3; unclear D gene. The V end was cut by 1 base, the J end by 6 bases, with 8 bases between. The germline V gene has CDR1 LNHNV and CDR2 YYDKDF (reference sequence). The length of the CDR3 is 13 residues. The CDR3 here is CATSRGAPDTQYF. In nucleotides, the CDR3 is TGTGCCACCAGCAGAGGGGCTCCGGATACGCAGTATTTT.

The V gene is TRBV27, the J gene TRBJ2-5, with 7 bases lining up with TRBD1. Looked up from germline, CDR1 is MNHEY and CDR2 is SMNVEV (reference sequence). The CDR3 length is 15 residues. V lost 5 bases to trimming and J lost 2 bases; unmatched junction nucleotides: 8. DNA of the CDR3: TGTGCCAGCAGTCCCTCGGGACAGATACAAGAGACCCAGTACTTC. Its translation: CASSPSGQIQETQYF.

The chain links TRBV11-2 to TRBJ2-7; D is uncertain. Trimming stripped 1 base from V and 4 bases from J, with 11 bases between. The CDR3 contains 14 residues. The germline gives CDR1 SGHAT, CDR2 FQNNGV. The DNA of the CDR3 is TGTGCCAGCAGCTTAGTCCCGTGGGTATACGAGCAGTACTTC. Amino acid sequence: CASSLVPWVYEQYF.

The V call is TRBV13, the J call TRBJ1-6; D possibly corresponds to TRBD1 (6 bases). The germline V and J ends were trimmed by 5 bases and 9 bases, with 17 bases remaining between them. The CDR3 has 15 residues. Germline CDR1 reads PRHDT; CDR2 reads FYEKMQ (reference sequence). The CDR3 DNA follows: TGTGCCAGCAGCCCCCACAGGGCTAGGGGTTCACCCCTCCACTTT. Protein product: CASSPHRARGSPLHF. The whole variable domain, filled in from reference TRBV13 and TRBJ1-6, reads AAGVIQSPRHLIKEKRETATLKCYPIPRHDTVYWYQQGPGQDPQFLISFYEKMQSDKGSIPDRFSAQQFSDYHSELNMSSLELGDSALYFCASSPHRARGSPLHFGNGTRLTVT.

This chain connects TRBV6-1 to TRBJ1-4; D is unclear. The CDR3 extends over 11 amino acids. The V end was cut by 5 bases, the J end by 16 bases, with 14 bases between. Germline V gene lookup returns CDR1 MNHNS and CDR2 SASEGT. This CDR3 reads CASSLAKVWFF. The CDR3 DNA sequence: TGTGCCAGCAGTCTCGCCAAAGTTTGGTTTTTT.

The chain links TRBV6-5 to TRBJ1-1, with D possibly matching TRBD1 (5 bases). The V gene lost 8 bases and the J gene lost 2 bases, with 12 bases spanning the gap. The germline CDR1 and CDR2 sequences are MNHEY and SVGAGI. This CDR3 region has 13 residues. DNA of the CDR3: TGTGCCAGCGGTGGGACCTCCAACACTGAAGCTTTCTTT. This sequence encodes CASGGTSNTEAFF.

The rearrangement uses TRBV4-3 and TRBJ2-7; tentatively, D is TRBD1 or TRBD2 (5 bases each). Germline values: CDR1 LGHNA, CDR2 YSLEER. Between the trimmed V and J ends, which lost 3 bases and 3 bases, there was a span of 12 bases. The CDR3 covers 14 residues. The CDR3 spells CASSQIRDHYEQYF. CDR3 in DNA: TGCGCCAGCAGCCAGATAAGGGACCACTACGAGCAGTACTTC.

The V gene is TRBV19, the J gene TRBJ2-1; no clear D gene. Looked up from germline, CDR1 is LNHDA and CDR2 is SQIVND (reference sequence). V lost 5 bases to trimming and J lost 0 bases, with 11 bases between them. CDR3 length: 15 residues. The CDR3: CASSPVLSSYNEQFF. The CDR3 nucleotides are TGTGCCAGTAGTCCCGTGTTAAGCTCCTACAATGAGCAGTTCTTC.

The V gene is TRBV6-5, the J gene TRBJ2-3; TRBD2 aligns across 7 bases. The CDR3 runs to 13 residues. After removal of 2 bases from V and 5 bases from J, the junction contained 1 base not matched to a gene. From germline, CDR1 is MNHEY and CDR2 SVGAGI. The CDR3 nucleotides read TGTGCCAGCAGTTACGGGAGGGAAGATACGCAGTATTTT. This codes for CASSYGREDTQYF.

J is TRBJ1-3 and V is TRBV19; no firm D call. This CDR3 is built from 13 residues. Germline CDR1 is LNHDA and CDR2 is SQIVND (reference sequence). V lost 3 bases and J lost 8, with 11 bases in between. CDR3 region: CASSMGDGDTIYF. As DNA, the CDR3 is TGTGCCAGTAGTATGGGAGACGGAGACACCATATATTTT.